This TCR beta chain was recorded in a study of cytomegalovirus exposure and HLA in healthy donors. The study's findings and limits: Specificity of three CMV-associated chains for CMV antigens was verified in vitro. DRB1 had the most TCR associations and HLA-C the fewest, a later analysis found, with rates varying by HLA locus.

The PCR contained 60 Vbeta and 13 Jbeta primers. The protocol was immunoSEQ multiplex PCR, while the TCRdb copy is restricted to in-frame clones and leaves out a portion. This sample has approximately 80,000 clones, with under 80% found just once. Losses at the gene ends were 4 bases for V and 5 bases for J; bases not matched to a gene: 14. CDR1 and CDR2 from the germline V gene are SGHRS and YFSETQ. This CDR3 contains 18 residues. As regards this clone: Its antigen is still unknown.

The origin of this receptor is a young man in good health and CMV-seropositive. Sequencing used PBMCs. This chain links TRBV5-1 with TRBJ2-3; TRBD2 matches 12 bases. CDR3: CASSPLLLAGGRVDTQYF. CDR3 DNA sequence: TGCGCCAGCAGCCCCCTACTCCTAGCGGGGGGGCGTGTAGATACGCAGTATTTT.